Described below is a single T cell receptor (beta chain) sequence and its context. The data belong to a study of blood T cell repertoires in COVID-19. Profiling relied on immunoSEQ multiplex PCR, and the TCRdb table lists in-frame clones only, not all of them. The table lists some 210,000 clones, roughly 90% of them singletons. The CDR3 length is 16 residues. With 7 bases removed from V and 8 bases from J, the gap between germline ends came to 26 bases. Germline loops: CDR1 MNHNY, CDR2 SVGAGI (reference sequence). The TCR was taken from a man between 60 and 70 years old with COVID-19, enrolled during active disease. The sample taken for sequencing was peripheral blood. This sequence joins TRBV6-6 and TRBJ1-1; the D gene is possibly TRBD1 (6 bases). The CDR3 loop is CASIRPQGPRGYEAFF. The CDR3 bases are TGTGCCAGCATACGCCCTCAGGGGCCGCGGGGGTACGAAGCTTTCTTT.